This T cell receptor beta chain was profiled in a study of identical twins. The study, taken as a whole, reports: The presence of invariant MAIT and iNKT cells could partly confound analyses of zero-insertion sequences.

TCRdb recomputed calls from the 5' RACE reads with MiXCR, one row per CDR3 protein. The sample has approximately 210,000 distinct CDR3 sequences, less than 10% seen once. With regard to this clonotype: Its specificity is not known.

The germline gives CDR1 SGDLS, CDR2 YYNGEE. The CDR3 is 17 residues long. V lost 1 base to trimming and J lost 0 bases, with 11 bases between them. The sequence was obtained from a woman in her late teens or twenties in good health. This chain connects TRBV9 to TRBJ2-6, with D uncertain. What was sequenced was memory (CD45RO+) T cells sorted from blood. The CDR3, as DNA: TGTGCCAGCAGCGTACACCCTAGGATCTCTGGGGCCAACGTCCTGACTTTC. Translated, it gives CASSVHPRISGANVLTF.